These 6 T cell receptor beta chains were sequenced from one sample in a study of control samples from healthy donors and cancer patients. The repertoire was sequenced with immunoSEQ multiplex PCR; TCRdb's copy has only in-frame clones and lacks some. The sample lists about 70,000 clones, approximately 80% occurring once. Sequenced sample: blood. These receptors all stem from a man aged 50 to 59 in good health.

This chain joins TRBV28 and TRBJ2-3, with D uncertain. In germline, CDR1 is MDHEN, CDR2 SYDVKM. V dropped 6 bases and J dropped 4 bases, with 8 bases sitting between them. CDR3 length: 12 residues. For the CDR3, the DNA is TGTGCCAGCAGCCCCAAGTCAGATACGCAGTATTTT. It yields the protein CASSPKSDTQYF.

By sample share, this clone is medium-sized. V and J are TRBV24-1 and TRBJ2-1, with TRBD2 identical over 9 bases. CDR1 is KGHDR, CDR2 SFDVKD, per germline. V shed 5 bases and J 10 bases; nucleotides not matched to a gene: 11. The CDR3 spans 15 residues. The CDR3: CATSVGLAGTGEQFF. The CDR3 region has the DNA TGTGCCACCAGTGTAGGGCTAGCGGGAACAGGAGAGCAGTTCTTC.

CDR3 residues: CASNYPTETQYF. In DNA, the CDR3 is TGTGCCAGCAACTACCCCACGGAGACCCAGTACTTC. V and J are TRBV6-5 and TRBJ2-5; D is unresolved. The CDR3 runs 12 residues. V lost 7 bases to trimming and J lost 5 bases, with 11 bases between them. CDR1 and CDR2 (germline): MNHEY, SVGAGI.

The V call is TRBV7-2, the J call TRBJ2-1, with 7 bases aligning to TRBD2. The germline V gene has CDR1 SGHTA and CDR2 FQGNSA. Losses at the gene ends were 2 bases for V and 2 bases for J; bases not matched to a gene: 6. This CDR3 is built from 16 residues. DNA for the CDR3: TGTGCCAGCAGCTTAAACGGGGGGAACCCCTACAATGAGCAGTTCTTC. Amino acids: CASSLNGGNPYNEQFF.

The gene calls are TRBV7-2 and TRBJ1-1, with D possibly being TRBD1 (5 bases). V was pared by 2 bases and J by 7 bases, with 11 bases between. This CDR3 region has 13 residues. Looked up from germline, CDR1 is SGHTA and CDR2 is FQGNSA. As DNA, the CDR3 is TGTGCCAGCAGCTTAATTTGGGGGGATGAAGCTTTCTTT. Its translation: CASSLIWGDEAFF.

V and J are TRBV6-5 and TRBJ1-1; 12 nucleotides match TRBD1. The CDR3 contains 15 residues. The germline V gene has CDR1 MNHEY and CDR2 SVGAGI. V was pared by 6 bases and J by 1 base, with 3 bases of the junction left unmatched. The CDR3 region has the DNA TGTGCCAGCAGGGGACAGGGGGCGGGGAACACTGAAGCTTTCTTT. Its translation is CASRGQGAGNTEAFF.